This entry is about one T cell receptor (beta chain). The CDR3 covers 14 residues. The germline V gene has CDR1 GTSNPN and CDR2 SVGIG (reference sequence). Trimming removed 0 bases from V and 4 bases from J, with 12 bases in between. This study enrolled people aged about 18 to 100 from about 26 US geographic areas. Cohort assignment relied on participant-reported clinical history. These data originate in a study of blood T cell repertoires in COVID-19. Overall study: PBMCs, B-cell-depleted T cells, or T cells were the source of the cDNA or gDNA that made up the material.

Per the authors' pipeline: Amplification of reference gene primers provided the estimated nucleated cell counts. Libraries were prepared by immunoSEQ multiplex PCR; TCRdb keeps only in-frame clonotypes and omits some of them. Clonal size and the V and J genes are those of that table, whereas D and trimming came from the DNA. Of about 280,000 clones listed, roughly four fifths were seen once; the top ten hold 5%. The specimen sequenced was PBMCs or T cells enriched from blood (not recorded which). This TCR was sampled from a man aged 35 to 55 who had been exposed to COVID-19. The V call is TRBV30, the J call TRBJ1-2; D perhaps matches TRBD1 (6 bases). Written as DNA, the CDR3 is TGTGCCTGGAGTGTAAGGTGGGGGCTCTATGGCTACACCTTC. Its translation: CAWSVRWGLYGYTF.